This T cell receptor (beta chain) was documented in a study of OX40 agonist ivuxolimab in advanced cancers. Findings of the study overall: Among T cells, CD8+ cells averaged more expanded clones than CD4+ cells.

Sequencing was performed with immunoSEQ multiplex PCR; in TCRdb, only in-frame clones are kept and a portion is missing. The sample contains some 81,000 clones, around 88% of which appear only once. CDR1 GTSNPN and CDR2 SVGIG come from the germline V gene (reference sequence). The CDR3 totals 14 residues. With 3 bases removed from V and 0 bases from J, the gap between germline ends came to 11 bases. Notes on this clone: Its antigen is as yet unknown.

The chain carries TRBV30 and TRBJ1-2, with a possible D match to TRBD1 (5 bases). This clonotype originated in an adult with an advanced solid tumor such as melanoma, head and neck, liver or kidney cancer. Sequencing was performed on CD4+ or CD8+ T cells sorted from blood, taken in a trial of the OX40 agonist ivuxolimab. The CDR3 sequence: CAWRIQGANYGYTF. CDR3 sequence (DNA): TGTGCCTGGAGAATCCAGGGAGCTAACTATGGCTACACCTTC.